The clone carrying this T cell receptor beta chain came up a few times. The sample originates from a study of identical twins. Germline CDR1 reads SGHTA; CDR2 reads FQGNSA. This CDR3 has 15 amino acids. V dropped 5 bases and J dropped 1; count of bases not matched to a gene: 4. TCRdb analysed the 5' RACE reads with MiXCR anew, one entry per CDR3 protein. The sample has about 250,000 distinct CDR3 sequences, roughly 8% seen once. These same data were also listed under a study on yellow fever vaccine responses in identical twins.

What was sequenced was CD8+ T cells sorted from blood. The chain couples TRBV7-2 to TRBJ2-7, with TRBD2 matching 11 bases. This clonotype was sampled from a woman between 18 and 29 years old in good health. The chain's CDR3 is CASSIGTSGSYEQYF. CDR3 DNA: TGTGCCAGCAGCATCGGGACTAGCGGTTCCTACGAGCAGTACTTC.